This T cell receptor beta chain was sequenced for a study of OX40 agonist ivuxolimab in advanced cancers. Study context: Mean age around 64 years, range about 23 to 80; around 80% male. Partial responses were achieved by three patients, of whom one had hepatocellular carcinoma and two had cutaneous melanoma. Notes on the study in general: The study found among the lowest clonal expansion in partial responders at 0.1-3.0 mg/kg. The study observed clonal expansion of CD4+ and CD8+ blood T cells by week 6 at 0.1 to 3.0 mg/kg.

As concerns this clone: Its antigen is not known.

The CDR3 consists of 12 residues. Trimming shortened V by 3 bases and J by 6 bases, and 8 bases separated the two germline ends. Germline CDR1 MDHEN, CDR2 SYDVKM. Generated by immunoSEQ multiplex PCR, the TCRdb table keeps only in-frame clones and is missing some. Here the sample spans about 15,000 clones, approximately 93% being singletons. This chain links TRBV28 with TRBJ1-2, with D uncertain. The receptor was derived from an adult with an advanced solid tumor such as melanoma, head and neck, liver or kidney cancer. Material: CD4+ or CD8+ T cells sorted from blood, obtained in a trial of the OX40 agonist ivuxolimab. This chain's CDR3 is CASSFEADGYTF. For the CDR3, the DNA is TGTGCCAGCAGTTTTGAGGCGGATGGCTACACCTTC.